Described below is a single TCR beta chain sequence and its context. The antigen remains unidentified. This PCR relied on a set of 60 Vbeta primers and 13 Jbeta primers. This table comes from immunoSEQ multiplex PCR, and its TCRdb copy is limited to in-frame clones, with some not included. Seen here are about 230,000 clones, roughly 78% observed once, and the top ten hold more than 0.45%. These data originate in a study of cytomegalovirus exposure and HLA in healthy donors. About the research overall: Early released data had around 89 million unique TCRs, all coming from HLA-typed donors. Overall study findings and caveats: More clonal expansion characterized HLA-associated TCR beta chains than equally common others in a later analysis. In all likelihood, a cluster of highly shared sequence variants was a sequencing artifact.

The CDR3 extends over 17 amino acids. V was pared by 0 bases and J by 5 bases, with 8 bases of the junction left unmatched. The germline gives CDR1 SGHRS, CDR2 YFSETQ. Sequenced input: PBMCs. The receptor's source is a boy aged 5 to 17 in good health and CMV-seronegative. V usage is TRBV5-1 and J usage is TRBJ2-5; 12 nucleotides match TRBD2. CDR3: CASSLGRRLAGDETQYF. CDR3 coding DNA: TGCGCCAGCAGCTTGGGGAGGAGACTAGCGGGAGATGAGACCCAGTACTTC.